The T cell receptor (beta chain) described here comes from a study of shared clonotypes between healthy human individuals. General observations from the study: Naive CD4 clonotype sharing across several donors was about 5%. Measured sharing among donors was expected to vary with sequencing depth.

The V and J ends lost 7 bases and 7 bases respectively, with 19 bases between them. The CDR3 length is 14 residues. The germline V gene has CDR1 MDHEN and CDR2 SYDVKM. A deep-level run was used for the assay. The authors loaded around 200 ng DNA, about 30,000 T cell genomes, into sorted-subset replicate PCRs. The data were produced by immunoSEQ multiplex PCR, yet TCRdb's version contains in-frame clones alone and is incomplete. The sample consists of under 1,100,000 clones, approximately 68% of them appearing once. Notes on this clone: Its antigen remains unidentified.

This clonotype was obtained from a man aged 18 to 30 in good health. The chain employs TRBV28 and TRBJ1-2, with D unresolved. Sequencing was carried out using memory CD4+ T cells sorted from blood. Regarding subset: CD45RA-negative fraction. CDR3 protein: CASTTSPGGVGYTF. In DNA, the CDR3 is TGTGCCAGCACCACCTCACCAGGTGGCGTTGGCTACACCTTC.